This T cell receptor (beta chain) appears in the sequencing data of a study of blood T cell repertoires in COVID-19. For the study at large: Samples representing acute and convalescent COVID-19 were sourced from the United States, Italy and Spain. PBMCs, B-cell-depleted T cells, or T cells were the source of the cDNA or gDNA that made up the material.

Original data processing: How many nucleated cells were present was estimated from reference gene primer amplification. Clones were read by immunoSEQ multiplex PCR, and TCRdb kept only the in-frame ones, dropping some. V and J calls and clone size are those listed in that table; D and trimming were worked out from the DNA. Among some 300,000 clones listed, approximately 86% were seen once. Germline CDR1 SEHNR, CDR2 FQNEAQ (reference sequence). V lost 5 bases to trimming and J lost 1 base, with 11 bases between them. The length of the CDR3 is 14 residues. The sample taken for sequencing was peripheral blood. This TCR was sampled from a man in his 70s with acute or convalescent COVID-19. The rearrangement uses TRBV7-9 and TRBJ1-1; D is unclear. Written as DNA, the CDR3 is TGTGCCAGCAGCCAGAACAGTGAGAACACTGAAGCTTTCTTT. Protein product: CASSQNSENTEAFF.